The 15 T cell receptor beta chains below all came from one sample that was sequenced in a study of regulatory T cells in long-lasting Graves disease. iRepertoire HTBI primers and Arm-PCR of CDR3 regions built TCR beta libraries. TCRdb processed the multiplex PCR reads anew with MiXCR; each CDR3 protein has one entry. The sample lists fewer than 550,000 distinct CDR3 sequences; under 25% were seen once. This sample's time point: persistent/refractory GD, antithyroid drugs over 5 years with positive TRAb. Making the TCR library involved RNA that had been extracted from PBMCs. Here the sequenced sample was peripheral blood mononuclear cells (PBMCs), taken when the disease was refractory, from a patient treated with antithyroid drugs. The receptors were sampled from a female donor with Graves disease.

There are a few counts of this clonotype. The chain is built from TRBV12-3 or TRBV12-4 and TRBJ1-6; D unclear. The CDR3 is made up of 13 amino acids. The V end lost 3 bases, the J end lost 8 bases, and 8 bases lay between the germline ends. The CDR3 DNA reads as TGTGCCAGCAGTTTTACCGGGGATTCACCCCTCCACTTT. Its protein is CASSFTGDSPLHF.

About this clonotype: Its ends do not fully match the called genes, so a read error is possible. This chain uses TRBV28 with TRBJ2-4; maybe TRBD2 (7 bases). The CDR3 has 15 amino acids. The germline CDR1 and CDR2 sequences are MDHEN and SYDVKM. As DNA, the CDR3 is TGTGCCAGCACTTTAGGGGGGGGAGTCAAAAACATTCAGTACTTC. Residues: CASTLGGGVKNIQYF.

This clonotype was detected only a few times. The gene calls are TRBV30 and TRBJ1-1, with D possibly TRBD1 on 5 matching bases. The germline gives CDR1 GTSNPN, CDR2 SVGIG (reference sequence). This CDR3 has 13 amino acids. Between the trimmed V and J ends, which lost 4 bases and 5 bases, there was a span of 14 bases. DNA of the CDR3: TGTGCCTGGAATGGGGCCGGCGGGACTGAAGCTTTCTTT. Protein: CAWNGAGGTEAFF.

This clonotype occurred once. The DNA for the CDR3 is TGTGCCAGCAGTTGGTTCGGGCCTTACGAGCAGTACTTC. Amino acids: CASSWFGPYEQYF. The chain carries TRBV27 and TRBJ2-7; D gene ambiguous. The germline CDR1 and CDR2 sequences are MNHEY and SMNVEV (reference sequence). The CDR3 is 13 residues long. V dropped 4 bases and J dropped 4 bases, with 11 bases sitting between them.

This clonotype turned up a few times. V and J are TRBV29-1 and TRBJ2-7; 15 bases are shared with TRBD2. The V and J ends lost 4 bases and 6 bases, in that order; junction bases with no gene match: 10. Germline loops: CDR1 SQVTM, CDR2 ANQGSEA. This CDR3 has 16 residues. The CDR3 DNA sequence: TGCAGCGTTGCTCAGAGGACGGGACTAGCGGGAGGCGAGCAGTACTTC. It codes for CSVAQRTGLAGGEQYF.

This clonotype was found a few times. This sequence joins TRBV6-2 or TRBV6-3 and TRBJ1-2; no reliable D call. V was clipped by 0 bases and J by 4 bases, with 12 bases between them. The CDR3 contains 15 residues. Germline CDR1 MNHEY, CDR2 SVGEGT. The CDR3 DNA is TGTGCCAGCAGTTACTCGATGGCTGGAACCTATGGCTACACCTTC. Protein: CASSYSMAGTYGYTF.

The gene calls are TRBV28 and TRBJ1-3; the D is unclear. The CDR3 consists of 15 residues. Trimming stripped 6 bases from V and 4 bases from J, with 16 bases between. CDR1 and CDR2 (germline): MDHEN, SYDVKM. CDR3 loop: CASSLSPERGNTIYF. DNA of the CDR3: TGTGCCAGCAGCCTATCACCGGAGAGAGGAAACACCATATATTTT.

Concerning this clonotype: Just one base apart from a much larger clone, this may be a read error. The chain has TRBV11-2 and TRBJ2-5, with D unresolved. The CDR3 extends over 13 amino acids. The germline gives CDR1 SGHAT, CDR2 FQNNGV. The CDR3: CASSLDPSSTLYF. The CDR3 bases are TGTGCCAGCAGCTTAGATCCTTCCTCGACCCTGTACTTC.

This clonotype was found many times. The rearrangement links TRBV12-3 or TRBV12-4 to TRBJ1-6; the D gene is possibly TRBD1 (5 bases). The CDR3 totals 13 residues. Trimming left V 10 bases short and J 2 bases short, with 9 bases between. CDR3 residues: CATQGAYNSPLHF. Written as DNA, the CDR3 is TGTGCCACCCAGGGAGCCTATAATTCACCCCTCCACTTT.

The rearrangement links TRBV4-1 to TRBJ1-5; TRBD1 is a possible D gene (6 bases). V shed 0 bases and J shed 2 bases, with 11 bases lying between them. The CDR3 runs 16 residues. Germline CDR1 reads MGHRA; CDR2 reads YSYEKL. The DNA of the CDR3 is TGCGCCAGCAGCCAAGATCCGGGGGCTGGCAATCAGCCCCAGCATTTT. Its translation is CASSQDPGAGNQPQHF.

J is TRBJ1-5 and V is TRBV2; D is perhaps TRBD1 (6 bases). CDR3 length: 15 amino acids. Between the trimmed V and J ends, which lost 8 bases and 2 bases, there was a span of 16 bases. CDR1 and CDR2 (germline): SNHLY, FYNNEI. The CDR3 nucleotides read TGTGCCAGCTCAGGGGCGCGGGGGGGCAATCAGCCCCAGCATTTT. Protein sequence: CASSGARGGNQPQHF. The full variable domain, rest sourced from reference TRBV2 and TRBJ1-5, is EPEVTQTPSHQVTQMGQEVILRCVPISNHLYFYWYRQILGQKVEFLVSFYNNEISEKSEIFDDQFSVERPDGSNFTLKIRSTKLEDSAMYFCASSGARGGNQPQHFGDGTRLSIL.

A few counts support this clonotype. The V and J genes are TRBV7-2 and TRBJ2-5, with D possibly TRBD2 on 6 matching bases. Germline assignment: CDR1 SGHTA and CDR2 FQGNSA. The CDR3 length is 13 residues. With 6 bases removed from V and 14 bases from J, the gap between germline ends came to 22 bases. CDR3 in DNA: TGTGCCAGCAGTTTCGAAATAGCGGCCCCGGCATACTTC. Translation: CASSFEIAAPAYF.

This clonotype was recorded a few times. J is TRBJ1-1 and V is TRBV19; perhaps TRBD1 as D (6 bases). There are 14 residues in the CDR3. Germline V gene data show CDR1 as LNHDA and CDR2 as SQIVND (reference sequence). Trimming stripped 4 bases from V and 7 bases from J, with 16 bases between. Here the CDR3 reads CASSTDRQAIEAFF. The CDR3 nucleotides read TGTGCCAGTAGTACCGACCGACAGGCGATTGAAGCTTTCTTT.

V is TRBV19 and J is TRBJ1-3, with D maybe TRBD1 (5 bases). Germline CDR1 reads LNHDA; CDR2 reads SQIVND (reference sequence). Trimming shortened V by 3 bases and J by 2 bases, and 8 bases separated the two germline ends. The CDR3 has 14 amino acids. In nucleotides, the CDR3 is TGTGCCAGTAGTATGGCACAGGCTGGAAACACCATATATTTT. Amino acid sequence: CASSMAQAGNTIYF.

For this clonotype: This is likely a read error, given that the CDR3 carries no conserved phenylalanine or tryptophan at its end. The chain couples TRBV20-1 to TRBJ2-7; D possibly corresponds to TRBD2 (6 bases). V shed 3 bases and J shed 5 bases, with 14 bases lying between them. This CDR3 region has 13 residues. The germline V gene encodes CDR1 DFQATT and CDR2 SNEGSKA (reference sequence). CDR3 in amino acids: CSARSTGVNEQYL. CDR3 in DNA: TGCAGTGCTAGGTCGACGGGGGTGAACGAGCAGTACCTC.